One sample yielded the 20 T cell receptor beta chains listed below, sequenced in a study of regulatory T cells in long-lasting Graves disease. As for time point: persistent/refractory GD, antithyroid drugs over 5 years with positive TRAb. RNA extracted from PBMCs served as the sequencing template. Investigators prepared the TCR beta libraries by applying iRepertoire HTBI primers and Arm-PCR of CDR3 regions. In TCRdb, the multiplex PCR reads were re-called with MiXCR into one record per CDR3 protein. Of fewer than 450,000 distinct CDR3 sequences listed, about 20% were seen once; the top ten hold around 20%. Sequencing used peripheral blood mononuclear cells (PBMCs), obtained when the disease was refractory, from a patient treated with antithyroid drugs. These receptors were collected from a female donor with Graves disease.

This sequence joins TRBV6-4 and TRBJ2-2, with 12 bases aligning to TRBD2. CDR1 and CDR2 (germline): MRHNA, SNTAGT. The CDR3 has 15 amino acids. Losses at the gene ends were 6 bases for V and 7 bases for J; bases not matched to a gene: 6. The CDR3 coding sequence is TGTGCCAGCAGACGACTAGCGGGAGTGGACGGGGAGCTGTTTTTT. It translates to CASRRLAGVDGELFF.

This clonotype was seen repeatedly, ten times or more. The chain combines TRBV28 with TRBJ2-2; tentative D call: TRBD1 (6 bases). The germline CDR1 and CDR2 sequences are MDHEN and SYDVKM. This CDR3 is 15 amino acids long. Trimming removed 2 bases at V and 0 bases at J, with 7 bases between. CDR3 DNA sequence: TGTGCCAGCAGTTTAGGGGACACGAACACCGGGGAGCTGTTTTTT. Translating it yields CASSLGDTNTGELFF.

This clonotype was detected many times. This chain links TRBV28 with TRBJ2-5, with a possible D match to TRBD1 (7 bases). The CDR3 contains 16 residues. Trimming left V 4 bases short and J 0 bases short, with 15 bases between. CDR1 MDHEN and CDR2 SYDVKM come from the germline V gene. The CDR3: CASSYRGTAHQETQYF. The CDR3 nucleotides are TGTGCCAGCAGTTATCGGGGGACAGCTCACCAAGAGACCCAGTACTTC.

Many counts were recorded for this clonotype. The rearrangement uses TRBV7-3 and TRBJ2-7; a possible D gene is TRBD2 (5 bases). The V end was cut by 2 bases, the J end by 9 bases, with 14 bases between. The CDR3 has 13 residues. Germline lookup yields CDR1 SGHTA and CDR2 FQGTGA. DNA for the CDR3: TGTGCCAGCAGCTTAGAGGGTTCCGGGGTGCAGTACTTC. Translated: CASSLEGSGVQYF.

At least ten counts were recorded for this clonotype. The V call is TRBV11-2, the J call TRBJ2-7; D might be TRBD1 or TRBD2, each matching 6 bases. CDR3 length: 15 residues. Between the trimmed V and J ends, which lost 4 bases and 4 bases, there was a span of 17 bases. Per the germline V gene, CDR1 is SGHAT and CDR2 is FQNNGV. DNA for the CDR3: TGTGCCAGCAGCTCGGGGGCACACAGGGCTTACGAGCAGTACTTC. Translating gives CASSSGAHRAYEQYF.

The table lists this clonotype with a few counts. V gene TRBV11-2 combines with J gene TRBJ1-3; 8 bases are a match to TRBD1. Germline V lookup: CDR1 SGHAT, CDR2 FQNNGV. This CDR3 comprises 19 residues. The junction had 21 bases not matched to a gene; V was cut back by 7 bases and J by 4 bases. CDR3 bases: TGTGCCAGCAAATTTTATCCGACGAAAACAGGGGGACGAGGAAACACCATATATTTT. It codes for CASKFYPTKTGGRGNTIYF.

This clonotype was seen a few times. The CDR3 DNA is TGTGCCAGCAGTTACTCGGAATACGAGCAGTACTTC. Amino acid sequence: CASSYSEYEQYF. V gene TRBV6-2 or TRBV6-3 combines with J gene TRBJ2-7, with unresolved D. From germline, CDR1 is MNHEY and CDR2 SVGEGT. This CDR3 is built from 12 residues. Trimming took 0 bases from V and 4 from J, leaving 4 bases between them.

There are a few counts of this clonotype. This chain joins TRBV7-9 and TRBJ1-1, with D uncertain. The V end was cut by 2 bases, the J end by 3 bases, with 7 bases between. This CDR3 contains 13 residues. The germline V gene has CDR1 SEHNR and CDR2 FQNEAQ (reference sequence). The CDR3 DNA is TGTGCCAGCAGCTTATCGAGTGACACTGAAGCTTTCTTT. Its protein is CASSLSSDTEAFF.

In its sample, this clonotype was seen many times. The chain links TRBV12-3 or TRBV12-4 to TRBJ1-4; no reliable D call. This CDR3 region has 13 residues. V was pared by 7 bases and J by 7 bases, with 13 bases between. The CDR3: CASTLSASEKLFF. DNA of the CDR3: TGTGCCAGCACCTTGTCAGCGAGTGAAAAACTGTTTTTT.

In this sample, this clonotype turned up many times. The gene calls are TRBV28 and TRBJ1-6, with 9 bases lining up with TRBD1. V gave up 8 bases and J gave up 8 bases; unmatched junction bases: 10. Germline CDR1 and CDR2: MDHEN and SYDVKM. The CDR3 contains 15 residues. CDR3 DNA: TGTGCCAGCGCTGCCCCGGGACAGGGTCATTCACCCCTCCACTTT. Its translation: CASAAPGQGHSPLHF.

This chain joins TRBV5-1 and TRBJ2-7, with a possible D match to TRBD1 (5 bases). Germline CDR1 is SGHRS and CDR2 is YFSETQ. Deletions cut 0 bases from V and 5 bases from J, with 12 bases between. The CDR3 runs 14 residues. In DNA form, the CDR3 reads TGCGCCAGCAGCTTGGGGCAGGGCCGCCACGAGCAGTACTTC. It codes for CASSLGQGRHEQYF.

This sequence joins TRBV30 and TRBJ2-2; TRBD1 is a possible D gene (5 bases). Trimming removed 8 bases from V and 3 bases from J, with 13 bases in between. In germline, CDR1 is GTSNPN, CDR2 SVGIG (reference sequence). The CDR3 is 13 amino acids. The CDR3 spells CALSAGYTGELFF. The CDR3 region has the DNA TGTGCCCTCAGCGCAGGGTACACCGGGGAGCTGTTTTTT.

The chain joins TRBV6-2 or TRBV6-3 to TRBJ2-7, with D unresolved. There are 10 residues in the CDR3. Trimming pared 6 bases from V and 7 bases from J, leaving 7 bases between. Germline values: CDR1 MNHEY, CDR2 SVGEGT. CDR3 sequence (DNA): TGTGCCAGCAGCGCCCTGGAGCAGTACTTC. Translated, it gives CASSALEQYF.

This clonotype has ten or more counts. V and J are TRBV12-3 or TRBV12-4 and TRBJ1-4; D unresolved. Trimming removed 8 bases at V and 0 bases at J, with 10 bases between. This CDR3 comprises 14 residues. The CDR3 loop is CASGEGTTNEKLFF. DNA of the CDR3: TGTGCCAGCGGCGAGGGAACAACTAATGAAAAACTGTTTTTT.

This clonotype was picked up many times. This sequence joins TRBV28 and TRBJ1-4; the D is unclear. Germline V gives CDR1 MDHEN, CDR2 SYDVKM. Trimming left V 1 base short and J 5 bases short, with 11 bases between. The CDR3 is 15 residues long. The CDR3 region has the DNA TGTGCCAGCAGTTTATCGGGCAGAGGGAATGAAAAACTGTTTTTT. Translated, it gives CASSLSGRGNEKLFF.

This clonotype was picked up many times. V is TRBV6-2 or TRBV6-3 and J is TRBJ1-1, with a tentative D call TRBD1 (5 bases). In germline, CDR1 is MNHEY, CDR2 SVGEGT. Trimming pared 4 bases from V and 3 bases from J, leaving 18 bases between. The CDR3 is made up of 16 amino acids. The CDR3 loop reads CASSSAWTLGDTEAFF. The CDR3 DNA reads as TGTGCCAGCAGTTCCGCCTGGACACTAGGGGACACTGAAGCTTTCTTT.

J is TRBJ2-2 and V is TRBV11-1; 7 nucleotides align to TRBD2. The CDR3 contains 15 residues. Per germline, CDR1 SGHAT and CDR2 FQDESV (reference sequence). V was clipped by 1 base and J by 8 bases; unmatched bases: 7. DNA for the CDR3: TGTGCCAGCAGCTTAGACCAGCGGGAAACGGGGGAGCTGTTTTTT. Its protein product is CASSLDQRETGELFF.

The V call is TRBV11-2, the J call TRBJ1-2; D not resolved. The CDR3 sequence is 12 residues long. The V end lost 0 bases, the J end lost 7 bases, and 6 bases lay between the germline ends. Per the germline V gene, CDR1 is SGHAT and CDR2 is FQNNGV. The CDR3 region is CASSLDGTGYTF. Written as DNA, the CDR3 is TGTGCCAGCAGCTTAGATGGAACTGGCTACACCTTC.

As regards this clonotype: A much larger clone differs from this one at a single base, so this may be a read error. In DNA form, the CDR3 reads TGTGCCAGCAAGGGAGTAGGGACCCAGTACTTC. Translation gives CASKGVGTQYF. The V and J genes are TRBV12-3 or TRBV12-4 and TRBJ2-5, with D possibly matching TRBD2 (5 bases). Between the trimmed V and J ends, which lost 7 bases and 7 bases, there was a span of 10 bases. This CDR3 has 11 residues.

The V gene is TRBV20-1, the J gene TRBJ2-7; 7 bases match TRBD2. After removal of 0 bases from V and 5 bases from J, the junction contained 7 bases not matched to a gene. Germline V gene data show CDR1 as DFQATT and CDR2 as SNEGSKA (reference sequence). The CDR3 runs 14 residues. This CDR3 reads CSARDPLGRDEQYF. CDR3 bases: TGCAGTGCTAGAGATCCCCTGGGGAGGGACGAGCAGTACTTC.